These T cell receptor beta chains were read from a single sample in a study of metastatic and nonmetastatic thyroid tumors. TCRdb reprocessed the PCR reads via MiXCR. The table records 2,500 to 3,000 clones, roughly 24% of them present only once. Material: adjacent normal tissue. Receptors were obtained from a male donor with papillary thyroid cancer or a benign thyroid nodule (not recorded which). Some clones in this sample may be carry-over from other donors' samples. The CDR3 runs from the conserved cysteine through the conserved F or W. Each record gives: CDR3 length, J gene, V gene, D gene, clone size, CDR3 protein, CDR3 DNA. A D gene is named only where the DNA matches it firmly. Expanded clones are given a class, and other clones once, few, many or no size at all.

length: 18
J: TRBJ2-1
V: TRBV24-1
D: .
size: .
CDR3: CATSYTRLSATSYNEQFF
DNA: TGTGCCACCAGTTATACCCGACTATCAGCAACCTCCTACAATGAGCAGTTCTTC

length: 14
J: TRBJ2-1
V: TRBV9
D: .
size: .
CDR3: CASSGGGADNEQFF
DNA: TGTGCCAGCAGCGGTGGGGGGGCAGACAATGAGCAGTTCTTC

length: 15
J: TRBJ2-1
V: TRBV27
D: TRBD1
size: few
CDR3: CASHIPGQGRDEQFF
DNA: TGTGCCAGCCACATCCCGGGACAGGGGCGGGATGAGCAGTTCTTC

length: 14
J: TRBJ2-2
V: TRBV28
D: .
size: few
CDR3: CASTYSPNTGELFF
DNA: TGTGCCAGCACCTACAGCCCGAACACCGGGGAGCTGTTTTTT

length: 14
J: TRBJ2-3
V: TRBV9
D: .
size: .
CDR3: CASSVVGEMDTQYF
DNA: TGTGCCAGCAGCGTAGTAGGAGAGATGGATACGCAGTATTTT

length: 16
J: TRBJ2-7
V: TRBV11-2
D: TRBD2
size: once
CDR3: CASSLDSSGSGREQYF
DNA: TGTGCCAGCAGCTTAGATTCTAGCGGGAGCGGGCGCGAGCAGTACTTC

length: 15
J: TRBJ2-7
V: TRBV6-2/TRBV6-3
D: TRBD2
size: .
CDR3: CASSYFRGGTYEQYF
DNA: TGTGCCAGCAGTTACTTCCGCGGGGGTACCTACGAGCAGTACTTC

length: 17
J: TRBJ2-1
V: TRBV6-2/TRBV6-3
D: TRBD2
size: .
CDR3: CASSYLFGAGGPGEQFF
DNA: TGTGCCAGCAGTTACCTCTTCGGAGCGGGAGGGCCCGGTGAGCAGTTCTTC

length: 13
J: TRBJ2-7
V: TRBV27
D: .
size: few
CDR3: CASSLGAGYEQYF
DNA: TGTGCCAGCAGTTTAGGGGCAGGGTACGAGCAGTACTTC

length: 13
J: TRBJ2-7
V: TRBV29-1
D: .
size: few
CDR3: CSVAVSRDSEPYF
DNA: TGCAGCGTTGCCGTGAGCCGGGACTCCGAGCCGTACTTC

length: 15
J: TRBJ2-1
V: TRBV19
D: TRBD2
size: .
CDR3: CASSLLAGGYNEQFF
DNA: TGTGCCAGTAGCCTACTAGCGGGAGGCTACAATGAGCAGTTCTTC

length: 13
J: TRBJ2-5
V: TRBV28
D: .
size: few
CDR3: CASSQGQMGTQYF
DNA: TGTGCCAGCAGTCAGGGTCAAATGGGGACCCAGTACTTC

length: 14
J: TRBJ1-1
V: TRBV11-2
D: .
size: large
CDR3: CASSLRLQGGEAFF
DNA: TGTGCCAGCAGTCTAAGGCTACAGGGTGGCGAAGCTTTCTTT

length: 15
J: TRBJ2-3
V: TRBV9
D: TRBD2
size: few
CDR3: CASSRTSGSAYTQYF
DNA: TGTGCCAGTAGCCGGACTAGCGGGAGCGCATATACGCAGTATTTT

length: 14
J: TRBJ1-1
V: TRBV10-3
D: TRBD1
size: .
CDR3: CAISADRVNTEAFF
DNA: TGTGCCATCAGTGCGGACAGGGTAAACACTGAAGCTTTCTTT

length: 14
J: TRBJ2-1
V: TRBV20-1
D: .
size: medium-sized
CDR3: CSAGRPRGLFEQFF
DNA: TGCAGTGCCGGACGGCCGAGGGGTCTATTTGAGCAGTTCTTC

length: 13
J: TRBJ2-7
V: TRBV6-1
D: .
size: .
CDR3: CATSDRDSYDQYF
DNA: TGTGCCACCAGTGACCGAGACAGCTACGATCAGTACTTC

length: 15
J: TRBJ2-3
V: TRBV28
D: .
size: few
CDR3: CASLGVYYQTDTQYF
DNA: TGTGCCTCGTTGGGGGTGTACTATCAGACAGATACGCAGTATTTT

length: 14
J: TRBJ2-1
V: TRBV18
D: TRBD1
size: .
CDR3: CASSHEDRPNVVFF
DNA: TGTGCCAGCTCACACGAGGACAGGCCCAATGTGGTGTTCTTC

length: 12
J: TRBJ2-7
V: TRBV5-1
D: .
size: .
CDR3: CASSLVGYEQYF
DNA: TGCGCCAGCAGCTTGGTGGGCTACGAGCAGTACTTC

length: 17
J: TRBJ2-7
V: TRBV15
D: TRBD2
size: few
CDR3: CTTSRGIGEGGSYEQYF
DNA: TGTACCACCAGCCGAGGGATTGGAGAGGGCGGGAGCTACGAGCAGTACTTC

length: 16
J: TRBJ2-3
V: TRBV9
D: .
size: .
CDR3: CASSVEGKRITDTQYF
DNA: TGTGCCAGCAGCGTAGAGGGTAAGCGGATCACAGATACGCAGTATTTT

length: 13
J: TRBJ1-2
V: TRBV19
D: .
size: .
CDR3: CASRATSGGGYTF
DNA: TGTGCCAGTAGGGCTACCTCAGGAGGTGGCTACACCTTC

length: 14
J: TRBJ2-3
V: TRBV28
D: .
size: large
CDR3: CASSLGRGTDTQYF
DNA: TGTGCCAGCAGTTTGGGCAGGGGCACAGATACGCAGTATTTT

length: 14
J: TRBJ2-5
V: TRBV5-4
D: .
size: .
CDR3: CASSPRLRAETQYF
DNA: TGTGCCAGCAGCCCCCGGCTTAGGGCAGAGACCCAGTACTTC

length: 15
J: TRBJ2-2
V: TRBV20-1
D: TRBD1
size: .
CDR3: CSASKTGMGTGELFF
DNA: TGCAGTGCTAGTAAGACAGGGATGGGGACCGGGGAGCTGTTTTTT

length: 15
J: TRBJ2-1
V: TRBV27
D: TRBD2
size: few
CDR3: CASSLTSGTYNEQFF
DNA: TGTGCCAGCAGTTTGACTAGCGGGACTTACAATGAGCAGTTCTTC

length: 14
J: TRBJ1-5
V: TRBV27
D: .
size: large
CDR3: CASSSGLRGQPQHF
DNA: TGTGCCAGCAGCTCCGGGCTACGGGGACAGCCCCAGCATTTT

length: 12
J: TRBJ2-3
V: TRBV3-1
D: TRBD1
size: many
CDR3: CAKGQILDTQYF
DNA: TGTGCCAAGGGACAGATTTTAGATACGCAGTATTTT

length: 15
J: TRBJ1-2
V: TRBV11-2
D: TRBD1
size: .
CDR3: CASSTRIGTGSGYTF
DNA: TGTGCCAGCAGCACACGTATAGGGACAGGGTCCGGCTACACCTTC

length: 17
J: TRBJ2-6
V: TRBV6-5
D: .
size: .
CDR3: CASSYGRSHSGANVLTF
DNA: TGTGCCAGCAGTTACGGCAGGTCTCACTCTGGGGCCAACGTACTGACTTTC

length: 15
J: TRBJ1-1
V: TRBV6-1
D: TRBD1
size: large
CDR3: CASREQGARWTEAFF
DNA: TGTGCCAGCAGGGAACAGGGGGCGCGTTGGACTGAAGCTTTCTTT

length: 13
J: TRBJ2-3
V: TRBV28
D: .
size: large
CDR3: CASRADSYDTQYF
DNA: TGTGCCAGCAGGGCGGATAGCTACGATACGCAGTATTTT

length: 19
J: TRBJ1-2
V: TRBV7-6
D: .
size: .
CDR3: CASSREAGIQGYKGYGYTF
DNA: TGTGCTAGCAGCAGAGAGGCAGGCATACAGGGTTATAAGGGCTATGGCTACACCTTC

length: 15
J: TRBJ2-1
V: TRBV20-1
D: .
size: few
CDR3: CSARASGALANEQFF
DNA: TGCAGTGCTAGAGCGAGCGGAGCCTTGGCCAATGAGCAGTTCTTC